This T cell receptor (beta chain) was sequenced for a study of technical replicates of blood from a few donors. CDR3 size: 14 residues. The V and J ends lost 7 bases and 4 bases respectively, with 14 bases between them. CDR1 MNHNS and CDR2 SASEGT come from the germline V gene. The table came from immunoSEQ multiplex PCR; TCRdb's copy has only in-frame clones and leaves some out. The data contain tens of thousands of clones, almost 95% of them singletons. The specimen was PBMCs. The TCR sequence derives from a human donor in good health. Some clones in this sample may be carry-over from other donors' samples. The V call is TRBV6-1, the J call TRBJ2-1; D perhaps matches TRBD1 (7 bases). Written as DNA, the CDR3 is TGTGCCAGCATCAGGGGGGACCAATACAATGAGCAGTTCTTC. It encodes CASIRGDQYNEQFF.